This T cell receptor beta chain was obtained from a study of T-cell memory formation after mild COVID-19. Whole-study context: TCR clusters were mostly confined to one donor each.

MiXCR, run by TCRdb on the 5' RACE reads, gives a single entry per CDR3 protein. The sample contains 550,000 to 600,000 distinct CDR3 sequences, about a fifth of which appear only once. This CDR3 region has 15 residues. The germline V gene encodes CDR1 MNHEY and CDR2 SVGAGI. V was pared by 2 bases and J by 2 bases, with 1 base of the junction left unmatched. The V call is TRBV6-5, the J call TRBJ2-3, with 10 nucleotides matching TRBD1. The sequence derives from an adult woman who had mild COVID-19 (a few samples of this study predate the infection). Cell type and time point are not known. Material for sequencing was PBMCs or a T cell subset sorted from them (not recorded which). The chain's CDR3 is CASSYGTGVTDTQYF. CDR3 sequence (DNA): TGTGCCAGCAGTTACGGGACAGGGGTCACAGATACGCAGTATTTT.